In this sample, the clone carrying this T cell receptor beta chain turned up a few times. The antigen is not known. The data originate from a study of T-cell memory formation after mild COVID-19. Study-wide background: Across donors, TCR clusters were largely donor specific.

Study-level points and caveats: Clones that contracted from day 15 to 85 were balanced CD4/CD8, while later expanders leaned CD4+. Second-wave clones with a day 37 peak had unconfirmed SARS-CoV-2 specificity.

TCRdb called the 5' RACE reads again in MiXCR, with one record for every CDR3 protein. The sample shows roughly 130,000 distinct CDR3 sequences, about 15% of them seen only once. The ends lost 5 bases at V and 5 bases at J; junction bases unmatched: 22. The length of the CDR3 is 19 residues. Germline V gives CDR1 SEHNR, CDR2 FQNEAQ (reference sequence). The V gene is TRBV7-9, the J gene TRBJ1-2; 8 bases align to TRBD1. The clonotype was recovered from a man younger than 35 who had mild COVID-19 (a few samples of this study predate the infection). Cell type and time point are not known. Sequencing was done on a sample of PBMCs or a T cell subset sorted from them (not recorded which). The CDR3 DNA is TGTGCCAGCAGCCCCTGGATTGGAGGGACAGGTGCTTTAGAGTATGGCTACACCTTC. It codes for CASSPWIGGTGALEYGYTF. The variable domain in full, completed from reference TRBV7-9 and TRBJ1-2, reads DTGVSQNPRHKITKRGQNVTFRCDPISEHNRLYWYRQTLGQGPEFLTYFQNEAQLEKSRLLSDRFSAERPKGSFSTLEIQRTEQGDSAMYLCASSPWIGGTGALEYGYTFGSGTRLTVV.